The present T cell receptor beta chain was sequenced within a study of B cell selection in AIRE deficiency. The CDR3 totals 15 residues. CDR1 is SGHRS, CDR2 YFSETQ, per germline. Trimming removed 0 bases at V and 4 bases at J, with 13 bases between. Clones were sequenced by immunoSEQ multiplex PCR, and TCRdb holds only the in-frame ones, with some missing. The repertoire has fewer than 30,000 clones, roughly 97% of them found once; the top ten carry just over 0.2%. Conventional CD4 T cells were sorted as CD4+CD127+ cells. The sequence was obtained from a human donor with AIRE deficiency. The sequenced sample consisted of conventional CD4+ T cells sorted from PBMCs. The chain carries TRBV5-1 and TRBJ1-2; D call uncertain. The CDR3 here is CASSLAGNSGYGYTF. The CDR3 DNA follows: TGCGCCAGCAGCTTGGCGGGAAATTCTGGCTATGGCTACACCTTC.